A selection of T cell receptor beta chains follows, all from one sample in a study of OX40 agonist ivuxolimab in advanced cancers. The repertoire was sequenced with immunoSEQ multiplex PCR; TCRdb's copy has only in-frame clones and lacks some. The sample records some 97,000 clones, 90% being singletons. Sample: CD4+ or CD8+ T cells sorted from blood, taken in a trial of the OX40 agonist ivuxolimab. The receptors come from an adult with an advanced solid tumor such as melanoma, head and neck, liver or kidney cancer. The CDR3 runs from the conserved cysteine through the conserved F or W. The D gene is left open where the match is weak. Size is omitted from some rows. Given values are once, few, many or a class for expanded clones.

d_gene	j_gene	v_gene	len	abundance	CDR3nt	CDR3aa
-	TRBJ2-4	TRBV21-1	11	-	TGTGCCAGCAGCAAACAAGGGAATCAGTACTTC	CASSKQGNQYF
-	TRBJ1-2	TRBV6-1	10	-	TGTGCCAGCAGCCTTAATGGCTACACCTTC	CASSLNGYTF
TRBD1	TRBJ1-4	TRBV5-1	15	-	TGCGCCAGCAGCTTGGTATCAGGGGGCAATGAAAAACTGTTTTTT	CASSLVSGGNEKLFF
-	TRBJ2-3	TRBV29-1	14	-	TGCAGCGTTGAAGATCCCCGGGGAGCAGATACGCAGTATTTT	CSVEDPRGADTQYF
-	TRBJ1-5	TRBV6-1	14	-	TGTGCCAGCACCTTAAGAGGGGTTAATCAGCCCCAGCATTTT	CASTLRGVNQPQHF
-	TRBJ1-3	TRBV4-2	18	-	TGTGCCAGCAGCCAAGATTCGTGGGACGCAGGCTCTGGAAACACCATATATTTT	CASSQDSWDAGSGNTIYF
-	TRBJ2-1	TRBV14	15	few	TGTGCCAGCAGCCAAGACACACACAGGGCTGATGAGCAGTTCTTC	CASSQDTHRADEQFF
-	TRBJ1-2	TRBV2	16	-	TGTGCCAGCAGTGAAGCGCTTGGGGCAGGGGTCTATGGCTACACCTTC	CASSEALGAGVYGYTF
-	TRBJ1-1	TRBV5-1	14	few	TGCGCCAGCAGCTTGGCGGAACCGAACACTGAAGCTTTCTTT	CASSLAEPNTEAFF
-	TRBJ2-7	TRBV18	16	few	TGTGCCAGCTCAACATCCCGGACAGTCCTTACAGACGAGCAGTACTTC	CASSTSRTVLTDEQYF
-	TRBJ1-5	TRBV5-4	14	-	TGTGCCAGCAGCTTGGGGGGAATGGGTCAGCCTCAGCATTTT	CASSLGGMGQPQHF
-	TRBJ1-5	TRBV19	13	-	TGTGCCAGTAGTATACACTTGAATCAGCCCCAGCATTTT	CASSIHLNQPQHF
TRBD1	TRBJ2-7	TRBV10-3	15	few	TGTGCCATCGGCCCCCGGACAGGGGCCTCCTACGAGCAGTACTTC	CAIGPRTGASYEQYF
-	TRBJ1-2	TRBV5-1	16	-	TGCGCCAGCAGCTTAGCCCCCCCGACAGGCAACTATGGCTACACCTTC	CASSLAPPTGNYGYTF
TRBD1	TRBJ1-4	TRBV11-2	13	-	TGTGCCAGCAGCTTAGGACAGGGGGAAAAACTGTTTTTT	CASSLGQGEKLFF
TRBD1	TRBJ1-4	TRBV14	16	-	TGTGCCAGCAGCCAAGTCACAGGGGCAACTAATGAAAAACTGTTTTTT	CASSQVTGATNEKLFF
-	TRBJ1-1	TRBV19	14	-	TGTGCCAGTAGTCCTCTCAGGGAAAAAGCTGAAGCTTTCTTT	CASSPLREKAEAFF
-	TRBJ2-7	TRBV28	12	-	TGTGCCAGCAGTACGAACCTCTCCGAGCAGTACTTC	CASSTNLSEQYF
TRBD1	TRBJ2-2	TRBV7-3	16	-	TGTGCCAGCAGCTACACCAACAGGGGACACACCGGGGAGCTGTTTTTT	CASSYTNRGHTGELFF
-	TRBJ1-4	TRBV19	14	-	TGTGCCAGTAGTACTCTTTGGGGAAAAGAAAAACTGTTTTTT	CASSTLWGKEKLFF
-	TRBJ1-2	TRBV18	13	-	TGTGCCAGCTCACCACGGTTTGACTATGACTACACCTTC	CASSPRFDYDYTF
TRBD2	TRBJ2-1	TRBV13	15	-	TGTGCCAGCACCTGGACCGGCGGGAGCGACAATGAGCAGTTCTTC	CASTWTGGSDNEQFF
TRBD2	TRBJ2-3	TRBV5-1	17	-	TGCGCCAGCAGCATCAGGACTAGCGGTACCACAGATGGTACGCAGTATTTT	CASSIRTSGTTDGTQYF
-	TRBJ1-1	TRBV5-1	13	-	TGCGCCAGCAGCTTCCGGGTCCTCACTGAAGCTTTCTTT	CASSFRVLTEAFF
-	TRBJ2-6	TRBV4-1	18	-	TGCGCCAGCAGCCAAGTAGGGCATGGAGTGTCTGGGGCCAACGTCCTGACTTTC	CASSQVGHGVSGANVLTF
TRBD1	TRBJ1-2	TRBV7-2	16	once	TGTGCCAGCAGCTTATCTTCAGGACAGGGGATAGGTGGCTACACCTTC	CASSLSSGQGIGGYTF
-	TRBJ2-2	TRBV19	15	-	TGTGCCAGTAGTACCGGGACTCGCCTCACCGGGGAGCTGTTTTTT	CASSTGTRLTGELFF
-	TRBJ2-1	TRBV7-8	13	once	TGTGCCAGCAGCTTAGGTTGGGGGAATGAGCAGTTCTTC	CASSLGWGNEQFF
TRBD1	TRBJ2-1	TRBV7-3	17	-	TGTGCCAGCAGCTCGCATACCGGGACAGGGTCCGACAATGAGCAGTTCTTC	CASSSHTGTGSDNEQFF
-	TRBJ1-2	TRBV2	13	-	TGTGCCAGTGGGTTACACCAGAACTATGGCTACACCTTC	CASGLHQNYGYTF
-	TRBJ2-7	TRBV7-2	14	-	TGTGCCAGCAGCTCCCTCGACAGGCTCTACGAGCAGTACTTC	CASSSLDRLYEQYF
-	TRBJ2-3	TRBV6-6	16	-	TGTGCCAGCAGCCTGGACAGAGCCCCCCCAACAGATACGCAGTATTTT	CASSLDRAPPTDTQYF
TRBD2	TRBJ2-3	TRBV18	15	-	TGTGCCAGCTCACCCTCTAGCGGGGGAACAGATACGCAGTATTTT	CASSPSSGGTDTQYF
-	TRBJ2-2	TRBV11-3	15	-	TGTGCCAGCAGCTCTGACCAAGCGAACACCGGGGAGCTGTTTTTT	CASSSDQANTGELFF
-	TRBJ1-4	TRBV5-1	16	-	TGCGCCAGCAGCCATGACAGGATTCCAACTAATGAAAAACTGTTTTTT	CASSHDRIPTNEKLFF
-	TRBJ1-5	TRBV30	14	-	TGTGCCTGGAGTGCCCAGGGCGGAAATCAGCCCCAGCATTTT	CAWSAQGGNQPQHF
-	TRBJ1-1	TRBV10-3	12	-	TGTGCCATCACTGACGACAGGAGTGGAGCTTTCTTT	CAITDDRSGAFF
TRBD2	TRBJ2-1	TRBV7-2	16	-	TGTGCCAGCAGCTTAGAGGTCGGGGGGGCGTACAATGAGCAGTTCTTC	CASSLEVGGAYNEQFF
-	TRBJ2-5	TRBV5-1	15	-	TGCGCCAGCAGCTTGATAGGGGTCAGACAAGAGACCCAGTACTTC	CASSLIGVRQETQYF
TRBD2	TRBJ2-7	TRBV5-1	13	-	TGCGCCAGCAGCTTGGTTCTAGCGGGTGAGCAGTACTTC	CASSLVLAGEQYF
TRBD2	TRBJ2-1	TRBV19	17	-	TGTGCCAGTAGTACTGGACTAGCGGGCAGCTCCTACAATGAGCAGTTCTTC	CASSTGLAGSSYNEQFF
TRBD1	TRBJ1-2	TRBV19	15	few	TGTGCCAGTAGGACGACAGGGGGCGCGTTCGAAGGCTACACCTTC	CASRTTGGAFEGYTF
-	TRBJ2-3	TRBV6-5	13	once	TGTGCCAGCAGTTACTCCATGGGAGATACGCAGTATTTT	CASSYSMGDTQYF
TRBD1	TRBJ2-3	TRBV11-2	16	-	TGTGCCAGCAGCTTAGATGAGACAGGGGTGACAGATACGCAGTATTTT	CASSLDETGVTDTQYF